Listed here are 20 T cell receptor beta chains from one sample, sequenced in a study of T cell responses to AZD1222 COVID-19 vaccine. The protocol was immunoSEQ multiplex PCR, while the TCRdb copy is restricted to in-frame clones and leaves out a portion. The data contain 150,000 or so clones, approximately 90% of them singletons. Sequencing was performed on peripheral blood, taken 28 days after the second dose of the MenACWY control vaccine. These receptors came from an adult who received the MenACWY meningococcal vaccine as a control.

The rearrangement links TRBV30 to TRBJ2-5, with D possibly being TRBD1 (6 bases). Germline CDR1 is GTSNPN and CDR2 is SVGIG (reference sequence). V was trimmed by 3 bases and J by 0 bases, leaving 14 bases between them. The CDR3 covers 15 residues. The CDR3 DNA is TGTGCCTGGAGGGAAGGACAGAAGTACCAAGAGACCCAGTACTTC. Its protein is CAWREGQKYQETQYF.

This chain connects TRBV7-2 to TRBJ1-6; tentative D call: TRBD1 (5 bases). CDR1 and CDR2 from the germline V gene are SGHTA and FQGNSA. With 6 bases removed from V and 9 bases from J, the gap between germline ends came to 12 bases. CDR3 length: 13 amino acids. The CDR3 coding sequence is TGTGCCAGCAGGGTAGGGACCGGTTCACCCCTCCACTTT. Protein sequence: CASRVGTGSPLHF.

The chain couples TRBV19 to TRBJ2-7, with 9 bases that match TRBD2. The germline CDR1 and CDR2 sequences are LNHDA and SQIVND (reference sequence). The CDR3 spans 14 residues. The V gene end was trimmed by 5 bases and the J gene end by 3 bases; junction bases not matched to a gene: 5. The CDR3 sequence is CASSSSGTYYEQYF. DNA of the CDR3: TGTGCCAGTAGTTCTAGCGGGACTTACTACGAGCAGTACTTC. Supplemented by reference TRBV19 and TRBJ2-7, the full variable domain reads DGGITQSPKYLFRKEGQNVTLSCEQNLNHDAMYWYRQDPGQGLRLIYYSQIVNDFQKGDIAEGYSVSREKKESFPLTVTSAQKNPTAFYLCASSSSGTYYEQYFGPGTRLTVT.

This clone was seen a few times. The V call is TRBV6-1, the J call TRBJ1-4, with D possibly being TRBD1 (6 bases). Between the trimmed V and J ends, which lost 0 bases and 0 bases, there was a span of 8 bases. This CDR3 region has 16 residues. Germline CDR1 is MNHNS and CDR2 is SASEGT. The CDR3 coding sequence is TGTGCCAGCAGTGAAGCCCGGACAGCAACTAATGAAAAACTGTTTTTT. It is translated as CASSEARTATNEKLFF.

The chain uses TRBV28 and TRBJ1-5, with D uncertain. Trimming took off 6 bases at V and 0 bases at J, with 9 bases between the two ends. Per germline, CDR1 MDHEN and CDR2 SYDVKM. The CDR3 totals 14 residues. In nucleotides, the CDR3 is TGTGCCAGCAGCAGACACGATAGCAATCAGCCCCAGCATTTT. Protein sequence: CASSRHDSNQPQHF.

This chain uses TRBV11-2 with TRBJ2-4, with 7 bases lining up with TRBD1. The germline gives CDR1 SGHAT, CDR2 FQNNGV. The CDR3 consists of 14 residues. J gave up 3 bases and V 3 bases, and 2 bases lay outside the gene matches. The CDR3 DNA is TGTGCCAGCAGCTTTTCAGGGGGCAAAAACATTCAGTACTTC. The encoded protein is CASSFSGGKNIQYF.

The CDR3 sequence: CASSRDSVPFNQPQHF. CDR3 sequence (DNA): TGTGCCAGCAGCCGAGACAGTGTCCCCTTCAATCAGCCCCAGCATTTT. The chain has TRBV7-9 and TRBJ1-5; TRBD1 might be the D (5 bases). Germline CDR1 and CDR2: SEHNR and FQNEAQ (reference sequence). CDR3 length: 16 residues. The V end lost 5 bases, the J end lost 3 bases, and 17 bases lay between the germline ends.

The gene calls are TRBV7-3 and TRBJ2-3; 7 positions agree with TRBD1. Unmatched junction bases numbered 5, after V lost 5 bases and J lost 0 bases. Germline lookup yields CDR1 SGHTA and CDR2 FQGTGA. The CDR3 is 15 residues long. This CDR3 is CASSTGTASTDTQYF. As DNA, the CDR3 is TGTGCCAGCAGCACCGGGACAGCTAGCACAGATACGCAGTATTTT.

This CDR3 reads CASRPFSGAGEKLFF. The CDR3 DNA is TGTGCCAGTAGGCCCTTCTCGGGGGCAGGTGAAAAACTGTTTTTT. The chain combines TRBV19 with TRBJ1-4, with a weak D call TRBD1 (6 bases). The CDR3 is 15 residues long. V was clipped by 6 bases and J by 7 bases, with 18 bases between them. Germline V gene lookup returns CDR1 LNHDA and CDR2 SQIVND (reference sequence).

The V and J genes are TRBV11-2 and TRBJ1-5, with D possibly TRBD1 on 5 matching bases. The CDR3 covers 15 residues. V lost 0 bases to trimming and J lost 7 bases, with 13 bases between them. Germline V gene data show CDR1 as SGHAT and CDR2 as FQNNGV. DNA for the CDR3: TGTGCCAGCAGCTTAGATTGGGGGAGTGAGCAGCCCCAGCATTTT. Translated, it gives CASSLDWGSEQPQHF. The complete variable domain, with remaining parts taken from reference TRBV11-2 and TRBJ1-5, reads EAGVAQSPRYKIIEKRQSVAFWCNPISGHATLYWYQQILGQGPKLLIQFQNNGVVDDSQLPKDRFSAERLKGVDSTLKIQPAKLEDSAVYLCASSLDWGSEQPQHFGDGTRLSIL.

CDR3 DNA sequence: TGTGCCAGCAGTGAATGGGTGATCAATCAGCCCCAGCATTTT. Residues: CASSEWVINQPQHF. The chain uses TRBV2 and TRBJ1-5, with D unclear. This CDR3 is built from 14 residues. Trimming removed 2 bases at V and 3 bases at J, with 8 bases between. The germline gives CDR1 SNHLY, CDR2 FYNNEI.

The chain recombines TRBV28 with TRBJ1-1; no definite D call. With 6 bases removed from V and 6 bases from J, the gap between germline ends came to 20 bases. Germline assignment: CDR1 MDHEN and CDR2 SYDVKM. The CDR3 spans 15 residues. The CDR3 DNA reads as TGTGCCAGCAGACCCCAGTCGGATGGGTACGCTGAAGCTTTCTTT. Protein sequence: CASRPQSDGYAEAFF.

With regard to this clone: A read error may produce the germline difference seen at one junction end. The DNA of the CDR3 is TGCGCCAGCAGTTTTTCCGGGACAGGGCCGGGGATCTTC. It specifies CASSFSGTGPGIF. The genes are TRBV5-1 and TRBJ2-1; TRBD1 matches 9 bases. This CDR3 has 13 amino acids. Germline lookup yields CDR1 SGHRS and CDR2 YFSETQ.

In DNA form, the CDR3 reads TGTGCCAGCAGTTCCCCGGGACTGATATTTTCACCCCTCCACTTT. Translating gives CASSSPGLIFSPLHF. The chain employs TRBV28 and TRBJ1-6; a weak D match, TRBD1 (5 bases). The CDR3 contains 15 residues. In germline, CDR1 is MDHEN, CDR2 SYDVKM. The germline V and J ends were trimmed by 4 bases and 9 bases, with 16 bases remaining between them.

A few counts support this clone. The CDR3 here is CASSRGAGYTF. The CDR3, as DNA: TGTGCCAGCAGCCGAGGGGCTGGCTACACCTTC. The V gene is TRBV14, the J gene TRBJ1-2; D possibly corresponds to TRBD1 (5 bases). Trimming left V 4 bases short and J 7 bases short, with 7 bases between. CDR3 size: 11 residues. Germline CDR1 reads SGHDN; CDR2 reads FVKESK. The full variable domain, rest sourced from reference TRBV14 and TRBJ1-2, is EAGVTQFPSHSVIEKGQTVTLRCDPISGHDNLYWYRRVMGKEIKFLLHFVKESKQDESGMPNNRFLAERTGGTYSTLKVQPAELEDSGVYFCASSRGAGYTFGSGTRLTVV.

This chain links TRBV7-8 with TRBJ2-1, with D unresolved. The V gene lost 2 bases and the J gene lost 8 bases, with 13 bases spanning the gap. CDR1 and CDR2 (germline): SGHVS, FQNEAQ. The CDR3 sequence is 14 residues long. The CDR3: CASSLKAHSDEQFF. The CDR3 coding sequence is TGTGCCAGCAGCTTAAAGGCTCATTCTGATGAGCAGTTCTTC.

The chain couples TRBV9 to TRBJ1-3, with D maybe TRBD1 (5 bases). Germline lookup yields CDR1 SGDLS and CDR2 YYNGEE. The V end lost 4 bases, the J end lost 4 bases, and 15 bases lay between the germline ends. CDR3 length: 15 residues. The CDR3 DNA sequence: TGTGCCAGCAGCCGACGGGGGGGTGGCGGAAACACCATATATTTT. Residues: CASSRRGGGGNTIYF.

The V call is TRBV27, the J call TRBJ2-7; possible D gene TRBD2, 5 bases. V lost 1 base and J lost 1, with 11 bases in between. The CDR3 has 15 amino acids. The germline V gene has CDR1 MNHEY and CDR2 SMNVEV (reference sequence). The CDR3 protein is CASSLWASTSYEQYF. CDR3 DNA: TGTGCCAGCAGTTTATGGGCTAGCACATCCTACGAGCAGTACTTC.

The chain joins TRBV6-5 to TRBJ1-2; unclear D gene. Deletions cut 7 bases from V and 3 bases from J, with 9 bases between. The CDR3 totals 12 residues. Germline-derived CDR1 and CDR2 are MNHEY and SVGAGI. The CDR3 sequence: CASTTDHYGYTF. In DNA, the CDR3 is TGTGCCAGCACCACAGATCACTATGGCTACACCTTC.

CDR3 nucleotides: TGCGCCAGCAGCCAAGATTTTCCAGGGAGAGTCACTGAAGCTTTCTTT. This encodes CASSQDFPGRVTEAFF. The chain links TRBV4-3 to TRBJ1-1, with D perhaps matching TRBD1 (5 bases). Germline CDR1 reads LGHNA; CDR2 reads YSLEER. This CDR3 spans 16 amino acids. V lost 0 bases and J lost 4, with 15 bases in between.